This record concerns one T cell receptor (beta chain) sequence. The antigen is undetermined. Trimming took 6 bases from V and 8 from J, leaving 16 bases between them. Germline CDR1 is SQVTM and CDR2 is ANQGSEA. The CDR3 contains 12 residues. Treatment: oral pan-JAK inhibitor, 5-10 mg twice daily. Extracted from the samples, RNA was reverse transcribed into cDNA to serve as the sequencing template. The data were produced by immunoSEQ multiplex PCR, yet TCRdb's version contains in-frame clones alone and is incomplete. The sample yields around 190,000 clones, approximately 67% seen once. This record belongs to a study of CD8+ T cells in alopecia areata. Study summary: Oral tofacitinib, 5 to 10 mg twice daily, was given in an open-label trial.

Study-level points and caveats: On tofacitinib, scalp clonality and expanded CD8+ clones among top 100 fell significantly.

The sample consisted of CD4+ T cells sorted from blood, taken between weeks 49 and 50, from a patient treated with tofacitinib. The chain is built from TRBV29-1 and TRBJ1-2; D gene uncertain. This receptor was obtained from a human donor with alopecia areata. DNA for the CDR3: TGCAGCGTAACTCTCGTGGTGGGAGGCTACACCTTC. This translates into CSVTLVVGGYTF.